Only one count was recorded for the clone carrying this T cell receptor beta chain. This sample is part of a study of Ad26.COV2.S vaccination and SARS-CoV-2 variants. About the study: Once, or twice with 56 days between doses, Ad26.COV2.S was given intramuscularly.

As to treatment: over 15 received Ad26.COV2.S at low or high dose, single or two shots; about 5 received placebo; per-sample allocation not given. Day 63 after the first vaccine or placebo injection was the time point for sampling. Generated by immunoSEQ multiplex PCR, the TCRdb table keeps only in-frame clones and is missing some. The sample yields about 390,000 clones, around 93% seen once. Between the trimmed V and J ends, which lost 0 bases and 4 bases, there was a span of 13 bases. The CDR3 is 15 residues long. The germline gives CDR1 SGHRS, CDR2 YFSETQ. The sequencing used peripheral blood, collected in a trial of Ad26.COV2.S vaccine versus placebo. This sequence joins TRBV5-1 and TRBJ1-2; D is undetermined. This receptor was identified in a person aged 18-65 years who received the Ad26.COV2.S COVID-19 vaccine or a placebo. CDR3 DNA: TGCGCCAGCAGCTTGGGTTCGGGGTTTTTCTATGGCTACACCTTC. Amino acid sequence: CASSLGSGFFYGYTF.